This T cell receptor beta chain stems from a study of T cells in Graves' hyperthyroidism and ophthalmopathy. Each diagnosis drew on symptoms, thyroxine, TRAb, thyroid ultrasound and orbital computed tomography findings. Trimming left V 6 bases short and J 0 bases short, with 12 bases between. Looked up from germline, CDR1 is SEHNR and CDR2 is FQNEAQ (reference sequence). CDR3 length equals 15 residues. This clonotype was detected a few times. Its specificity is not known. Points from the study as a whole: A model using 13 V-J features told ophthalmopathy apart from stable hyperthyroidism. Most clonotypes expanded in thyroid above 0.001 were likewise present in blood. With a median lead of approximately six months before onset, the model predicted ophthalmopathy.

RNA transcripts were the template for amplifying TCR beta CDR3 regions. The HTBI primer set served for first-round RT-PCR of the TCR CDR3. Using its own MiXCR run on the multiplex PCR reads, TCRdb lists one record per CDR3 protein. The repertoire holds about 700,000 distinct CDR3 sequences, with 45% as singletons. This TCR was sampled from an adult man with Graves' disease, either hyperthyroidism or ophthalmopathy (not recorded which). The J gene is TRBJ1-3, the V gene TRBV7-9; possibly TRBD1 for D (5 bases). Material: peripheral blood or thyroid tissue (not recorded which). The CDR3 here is CASRSNTGSGNTIYF. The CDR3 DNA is TGTGCCAGCAGGTCAAATACAGGCTCTGGAAACACCATATATTTT.